One sample yielded the 12 T cell receptor beta chains listed below, sequenced in a study of CD8 T cells in ankylosing spondylitis. TCRdb re-derived calls from the 5' RACE reads in MiXCR, one entry per CDR3 protein. The sample contains some 9,700 distinct CDR3 sequences, roughly 6% of which appear only once. Sequenced material: blood, either unsorted or a sorted T cell fraction (not recorded which). The receptors stem from a female donor with ankylosing spondylitis or in good health (not recorded which).

This clonotype was seen repeatedly, ten times or more. The V gene is TRBV9, the J gene TRBJ2-3; 15 bases fit TRBD2. The length of the CDR3 is 17 residues. In germline, CDR1 is SGDLS, CDR2 YYNGEE. The junction had 7 bases not matched to a gene; V was cut back by 3 bases and J by 5 bases. CDR3: CASSGGTSGGHGDTQYF. The CDR3 DNA reads as TGTGCCAGCAGCGGCGGGACTAGCGGGGGGCATGGAGATACGCAGTATTTT.

The chain joins TRBV9 to TRBJ2-7; maybe TRBD2 (5 bases). The V end was cut by 0 bases, the J end by 4 bases, with 17 bases between. Per the germline V gene, CDR1 is SGDLS and CDR2 is YYNGEE. The CDR3 totals 16 residues. DNA of the CDR3: TGTGCCAGCAGCGTAGGAGCGGACGCCGTGGGGTACGAGCAGTACTTC. Protein sequence: CASSVGADAVGYEQYF. Looking up the rest from reference TRBV9 and TRBJ2-7 gives the full variable domain: DSGVTQTPKHLITATGQRVTLRCSPRSGDLSVYWYQQSLDQGLQFLIQYYNGEERAKGNILERFSAQQFPDLHSELNLSSLELGDSALYFCASSVGADAVGYEQYFGPGTRLTVT.

In its sample, this clonotype is medium-sized. The chain uses TRBV9 and TRBJ1-1; D gene uncertain. Trimming cost V 0 bases and J 5 bases, with 8 bases left between them. Germline CDR1 reads SGDLS; CDR2 reads YYNGEE. The CDR3 runs 13 residues. CDR3 residues: CASSVEAHTEAFF. As DNA, the CDR3 is TGTGCCAGCAGCGTAGAGGCCCATACTGAAGCTTTCTTT.

In its sample, this clonotype was seen many times. The rearrangement links TRBV9 to TRBJ2-5; 8 positions match TRBD2. Germline CDR1 is SGDLS and CDR2 is YYNGEE. J gave up 5 bases and V 3 bases, and 6 bases lay outside the gene matches. CDR3 length: 14 residues. DNA of the CDR3: TGTGCCAGCAGCGACCCACGGGAGGGTGAGACCCAGTACTTC. Protein: CASSDPREGETQYF.

In its sample, this clonotype was seen many times. The chain combines TRBV9 with TRBJ2-1; D possibly corresponds to TRBD2 (5 bases). CDR1 SGDLS and CDR2 YYNGEE come from the germline V gene. V was cut by 0 bases and J by 0 bases, with 7 bases left in between. CDR3 length equals 15 residues. CDR3: CASSVGDYSYNEQFF. The CDR3 nucleotides are TGTGCCAGCAGCGTAGGTGACTACTCCTACAATGAGCAGTTCTTC.

This clonotype occurred many times. The chain is built from TRBV9 and TRBJ2-1; 7 bases align to TRBD1. The CDR3 sequence is 17 residues long. Per the germline V gene, CDR1 is SGDLS and CDR2 is YYNGEE. V lost 0 bases and J lost 2; bases outside the gene matches: 8. CDR3 sequence reads: CASSVVSGQGAYNEQFF. Here the CDR3 DNA reads TGTGCCAGCAGCGTAGTATCGGGGCAGGGGGCCTACAATGAGCAGTTCTTC.

This clonotype is labeled as medium-sized (0.01 to 0.1%). V gene TRBV9 combines with J gene TRBJ2-3; D gene uncertain. Trimming removed 0 bases from V and 1 base from J, with 6 bases in between. The CDR3 totals 14 residues. Germline V gene data show CDR1 as SGDLS and CDR2 as YYNGEE. CDR3 region: CASSVGEGTDTQYF. The CDR3 bases are TGTGCCAGCAGCGTAGGAGAGGGCACAGATACGCAGTATTTT.

This clonotype has more than one count but fewer than ten. V is TRBV9 and J is TRBJ2-3, with D unclear. In germline, CDR1 is SGDLS, CDR2 YYNGEE. This CDR3 has 12 amino acids. V was trimmed by 2 bases and J by 3 bases, leaving 4 bases between them. The CDR3 DNA sequence: TGTGCCAGCAGCGTTCGGACAGATACGCAGTATTTT. It encodes CASSVRTDTQYF.

The chain employs TRBV9 and TRBJ2-1, with 7 bases matching TRBD2. The V and J ends lost 1 base and 8 bases, in that order; junction bases with no gene match: 12. The germline CDR1 and CDR2 sequences are SGDLS and YYNGEE. The CDR3 contains 16 residues. The DNA of the CDR3 is TGTGCCAGCAGCGTAATAAGTGGCGGGGGAAGGGATGAGCAGTTCTTC. Amino acid sequence: CASSVISGGGRDEQFF. Full variable domain (remainder filled in from reference TRBV9 and TRBJ2-1): DSGVTQTPKHLITATGQRVTLRCSPRSGDLSVYWYQQSLDQGLQFLIQYYNGEERAKGNILERFSAQQFPDLHSELNLSSLELGDSALYFCASSVISGGGRDEQFFGPGTRLTVL.

This clonotype was detected ten times or more. The V call is TRBV9, the J call TRBJ2-5; 15 bases match TRBD2. Germline V gene lookup returns CDR1 SGDLS and CDR2 YYNGEE. The CDR3 runs to 17 residues. V was pared by 2 bases and J by 7 bases, with 9 bases of the junction left unmatched. This chain's CDR3 is CASSVGTSGGPVVTQYF. For the CDR3, the DNA is TGTGCCAGCAGCGTCGGGACTAGCGGGGGGCCCGTTGTGACCCAGTACTTC.

By share, this clonotype ranks as medium-sized. V gene TRBV6-5 combines with J gene TRBJ1-2; D is unclear. This CDR3 has 11 residues. With 7 bases removed from V and 8 bases from J, the gap between germline ends came to 11 bases. Germline loops: CDR1 MNHEY, CDR2 SVGAGI. In nucleotides, the CDR3 is TGTGCCAGCATGGCGGGCGGCGGCTACACCTTC. This codes for CASMAGGGYTF.

This clonotype occurred a few times. The genes are TRBV9 and TRBJ2-5, with 8 bases aligning to TRBD2. Germline CDR1 SGDLS, CDR2 YYNGEE. The CDR3 contains 16 residues. V was clipped by 3 bases and J by 1 base; unmatched bases: 8. DNA of the CDR3: TGTGCCAGCAGCGATTTGGGTAGCGGGACCCAAGAGACCCAGTACTTC. Translating it yields CASSDLGSGTQETQYF.